The T cell receptor (beta chain) under discussion was sequenced for a study of metastatic and nonmetastatic thyroid tumors. About the study: The authors compared repertoires across blood and tumor or nodule tissue from malignant and benign thyroid patients.

Overall study findings and caveats: Malignant tumors reportedly showed significantly higher TCR beta diversity than benign nodules in both blood and tumor.

MiXCR re-clonotyped the PCR reads for TCRdb. The sample holds 30,000 to 40,000 clones, roughly a fifth seen once. Patients had received no treatment of any kind before thyroid surgery. Trimming left V 5 bases short and J 8 bases short, with 18 bases between. The CDR3 contains 15 residues. The germline CDR1 and CDR2 sequences are SGHAT and FQNNGV. Notes on this clone: The antigen is unknown.

This TCR was recovered from a female donor with papillary thyroid cancer or a benign thyroid nodule (not recorded which). Some clones in this sample may be carry-over from other donors' samples. Material for sequencing was blood. The rearrangement uses TRBV11-2 and TRBJ2-2; no clear D gene. CDR3 in amino acids: CASSEQSRLTGELFF. The CDR3 nucleotides read TGTGCCAGCAGCGAACAATCACGCTTAACGGGGGAGCTGTTTTTT.